The entry below describes one T cell receptor beta chain. This entry is derived from a study of glioma-infiltrating T cells. Germline V gene sequence: CDR1 SEHNR, CDR2 FQNEAQ (reference sequence). The V and J ends lost 3 bases and 3 bases respectively, with 11 bases between them. The CDR3 runs to 15 residues. TCR alpha and beta CDR3 regions were amplified from RNA using iRepertoire nested multiplex PCR. For one-step reverse transcription and amplification, about 90-400 ng of tissue mRNA or PBMC total RNA was used. Using its own MiXCR run on the multiplex PCR reads, TCRdb lists one record per CDR3 protein. The sample yields 300,000 to 450,000 distinct CDR3 sequences, roughly two fifths seen once.

The clonotype comes from a human donor with low-grade glioma or glioblastoma, undergoing nonglioma brain surgery, or in good health (not recorded which). This chain links TRBV7-9 with TRBJ1-4; the D is unclear. Specimen: glioma tissue, nonneoplastic brain tissue, or PBMCs (not recorded which). The CDR3 DNA reads as TGTGCCAGCAGCTTCTCGGTGGTCGCTAATGAAAAACTGTTTTTT. This translates into CASSFSVVANEKLFF. The full variable domain, completed using reference TRBV7-9 and TRBJ1-4, is DTGVSQNPRHKITKRGQNVTFRCDPISEHNRLYWYRQTLGQGPEFLTYFQNEAQLEKSRLLSDRFSAERPKGSFSTLEIQRTEQGDSAMYLCASSFSVVANEKLFFGSGTQLSVL.